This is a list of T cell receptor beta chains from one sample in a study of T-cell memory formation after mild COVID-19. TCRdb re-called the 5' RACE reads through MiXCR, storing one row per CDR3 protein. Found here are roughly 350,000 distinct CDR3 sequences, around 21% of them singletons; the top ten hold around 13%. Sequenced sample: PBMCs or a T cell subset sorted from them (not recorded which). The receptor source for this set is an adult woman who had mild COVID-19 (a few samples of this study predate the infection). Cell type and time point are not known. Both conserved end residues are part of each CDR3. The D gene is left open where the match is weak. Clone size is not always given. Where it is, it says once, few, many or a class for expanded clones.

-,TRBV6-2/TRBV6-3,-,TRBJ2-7,CASSYSATFGNEQYF,TGTGCCAGCAGTTACTCGGCTACTTTTGGGAACGAGCAGTACTTC
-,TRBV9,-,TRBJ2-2,CASSVGAGTGELFF,TGTGCCAGCAGCGTAGGGGCGGGCACCGGGGAGCTGTTTTTT
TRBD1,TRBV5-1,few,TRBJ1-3,CASSSAGQGGNTIYF,TGCGCCAGCAGCTCGGCGGGACAGGGTGGAAACACCATATATTTT
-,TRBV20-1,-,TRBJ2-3,CSAAPITDTQYF,TGCAGTGCGGCACCGATCACAGATACGCAGTATTTT
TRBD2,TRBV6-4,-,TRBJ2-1,CASSPGTSGSSEQFF,TGTGCCAGCAGCCCCGGGACTAGCGGGAGTAGTGAGCAGTTCTTC
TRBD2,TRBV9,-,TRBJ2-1,CASSVEASGALGEQFF,TGTGCCAGCAGCGTAGAGGCTAGCGGAGCCCTAGGTGAGCAGTTCTTC
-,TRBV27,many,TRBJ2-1,CASSLYSNNEQFF,TGTGCCAGCAGTTTATATTCCAACAATGAGCAGTTCTTC
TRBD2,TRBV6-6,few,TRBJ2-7,CASSPTSGGGYEQYF,TGTGCCAGCAGTCCGACTAGCGGGGGCGGTTACGAGCAGTACTTC
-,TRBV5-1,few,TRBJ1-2,CASSLEEGMEFGYTF,TGCGCCAGCAGCTTGGAAGAAGGGATGGAGTTTGGCTACACCTTC
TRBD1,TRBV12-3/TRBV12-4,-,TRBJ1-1,CASRRTGSAFGAFF,TGTGCCAGCAGGAGGACAGGGTCGGCGTTTGGAGCTTTCTTT
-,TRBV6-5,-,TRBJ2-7,CASSYSSSQTHTYEQYF,TGTGCCAGCAGTTACTCGAGCAGCCAAACCCACACCTACGAGCAGTACTTC
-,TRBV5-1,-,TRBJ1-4,CASSSYRDGVGEKLFF,TGCGCCAGCAGCTCCTACCGTGATGGCGTTGGTGAAAAACTGTTTTTT
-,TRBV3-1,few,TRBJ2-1,CASSPLRGGEQFF,TGTGCCAGCAGCCCCCTCCGGGGCGGTGAGCAGTTCTTC
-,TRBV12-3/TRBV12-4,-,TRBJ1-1,CASSPMNTEAFF,TGTGCCAGCAGTCCAATGAACACTGAAGCTTTCTTT
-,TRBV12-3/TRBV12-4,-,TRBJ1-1,CASRAAEAFF,TGTGCCAGCAGGGCAGCAGAAGCTTTCTTT
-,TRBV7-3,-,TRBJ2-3,CASSPQGMGTDTQYF,TGTGCCAGCAGCCCGCAAGGGATGGGCACAGATACGCAGTATTTT
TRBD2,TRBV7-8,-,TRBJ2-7,CASSLLAGVNHEQYF,TGTGCCAGCAGCTTACTAGCGGGAGTCAACCACGAGCAGTACTTC
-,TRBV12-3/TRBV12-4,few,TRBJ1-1,CASSPPFEGDTEAFF,TGTGCCAGCAGTCCACCATTCGAAGGGGACACTGAAGCTTTCTTT
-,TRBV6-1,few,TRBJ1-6,CASSEENYSPLHF,TGTGCCAGCAGTGAAGAAAATTATTCACCCCTCCACTTT
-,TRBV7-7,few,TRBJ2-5,CASSLYGGMQETQYF,TGTGCTAGCAGCTTATACGGGGGCATGCAGGAGACCCAGTACTTC
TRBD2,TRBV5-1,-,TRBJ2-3,CASSGGRLAWTDTQYF,TGCGCCAGCAGCGGTGGTCGACTAGCGTGGACAGATACGCAGTATTTT
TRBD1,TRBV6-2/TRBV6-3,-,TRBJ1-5,CASSYHRGLIRSNQPQHF,TGTGCCAGCAGTTACCACAGGGGTCTGATCCGATCCAATCAGCCCCAGCATTTT
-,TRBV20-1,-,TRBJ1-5,CSAPMGAYSNQPQHF,TGCAGTGCACCGATGGGGGCATATAGCAATCAGCCCCAGCATTTT
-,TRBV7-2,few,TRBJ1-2,CASSGKNRALGYTF,TGTGCCAGCAGCGGAAAAAACAGGGCCCTTGGCTACACCTTC
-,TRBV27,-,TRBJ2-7,CASRQGGIYEQYF,TGTGCCAGCAGACAGGGCGGAATCTACGAGCAGTACTTC
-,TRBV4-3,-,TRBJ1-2,CASSQGVHDRRANYGYTF,TGCGCCAGCAGCCAAGGGGTGCACGACAGGCGGGCTAACTATGGCTACACCTTC
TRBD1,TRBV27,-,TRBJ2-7,CASSPSGGGAYEQYF,TGTGCCAGCAGCCCCTCAGGGGGTGGGGCGTACGAGCAGTACTTC
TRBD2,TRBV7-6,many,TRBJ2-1,CASSQLAGGRPEQFF,TGTGCCAGCAGCCAGCTAGCGGGGGGGCGTCCTGAGCAGTTCTTC
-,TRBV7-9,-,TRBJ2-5,CASSLRAGVETQYF,TGTGCCAGCAGCTTAAGGGCCGGGGTGGAGACCCAGTACTTC